These 24 T cell receptor beta chains came from one sample sequenced in a study of shared clonotypes between healthy human individuals (dated by TCRdb to 2019 to 2021). The library was produced with the immunoSEQ multiplex PCR assay. TCRdb re-hosts the immuneACCESS table, in-frame sequences only. Its copies lack some clones; in the studies checked, an unresolved V gene accounts for under half of them, and the cause for the rest is not known. The sample profile shows roughly 1,000,000 clones; 78% of them were found once. The top ten constitute more than 0.5% of the sample. The sequenced material came from memory CD4+ T cells from PBMCs. The label giving this sample's cell subset or site can be read as: CD45RA-negative fraction. These receptors all stem from a man aged 18 to 30 in good health. Some clones in this sample may be carry-over from other donors' samples.

This clone occurred a few times. The chain uses TRBV5-1 and TRBJ1-1; maybe TRBD1 (6 bases). CDR3 length: 13 amino acids. V dropped 3 bases and J dropped 10 bases, with 16 bases sitting between them. Germline CDR1 is SGHRS and CDR2 is YFSETQ. The CDR3 reads CASSSDHGGAAFF. The CDR3 nucleotides are TGCGCCAGCAGCTCAGATCATGGGGGGGCAGCTTTCTTT. Variable domain in full (rest from reference TRBV5-1 and TRBJ1-1): KAGVTQTPRYLIKTRGQQVTLSCSPISGHRSVSWYQQTPGQGLQFLFEYFSETQRNKGNFPGRFSGRQFSNSRSEMNVSTLELGDSALYLCASSSDHGGAAFFGQGTRLTVV.

The chain carries TRBV7-8 and TRBJ2-2, with D possibly called TRBD1 or TRBD2 (6 bases each). The length of the CDR3 is 16 residues. The V end was cut by 5 bases, the J end by 3 bases, with 16 bases between. CDR1 is SGHVS, CDR2 FQNEAQ, per germline. The CDR3 spells CASSPGRGRYTGELFF. The CDR3 DNA is TGTGCCAGCAGCCCGGGACGGGGGCGGTACACCGGGGAGCTGTTTTTT. Filled out from reference TRBV7-8 and TRBJ2-2, the complete variable domain reads GAGVSQSPRYKVAKRGQDVALRCDPISGHVSLFWYQQALGQGPEFLTYFQNEAQLDKSGLPSDRFFAERPEGSVSTLKIQRTQQEDSAVYLCASSPGRGRYTGELFFGEGSRLTVL.

On this clone: The sample carries other DNA sequences with the same CDR3. The V and J genes are TRBV5-6 and TRBJ1-1; TRBD1 is a possible D gene (6 bases). Trimming removed 1 base from V and 1 base from J, with 8 bases in between. The germline CDR1 and CDR2 sequences are SGHDT and YYEEEE. The length of the CDR3 is 14 residues. The CDR3 DNA reads as TGTGCCAGCAGCTTGACAGGGAGGAACACTGAAGCTTTCTTT. Amino acids: CASSLTGRNTEAFF.

This clone was seen only a few times. J is TRBJ1-3 and V is TRBV5-1; D ambiguous. Germline values: CDR1 SGHRS, CDR2 YFSETQ. The CDR3 sequence is 15 residues long. V gave up 1 base and J gave up 4 bases, with 12 bases separating them. The CDR3: CASSLTEATGNTIYF. DNA for the CDR3: TGCGCCAGCAGCTTGACGGAAGCTACGGGAAACACCATATATTTT.

The CDR3 here is CASSIIANRHF. In DNA, the CDR3 is TGTGCCAGTAGTATTATTGCAAACCGGCATTTT. The chain recombines TRBV19 with TRBJ1-5; no reliable D call. In germline, CDR1 is LNHDA, CDR2 SQIVND (reference sequence). CDR3 length: 11 residues. Trimming took 3 bases from V and 15 from J, leaving 12 bases between them.

This clone occurred once. The rearrangement links TRBV18 to TRBJ2-3; D is unclear. The length of the CDR3 is 14 residues. Germline V gene sequence: CDR1 KGHSH, CDR2 LQKENI. Trimming left V 2 bases short and J 1 base short, with 7 bases between. The CDR3 DNA reads TGTGCCAGCTCACCATACATGGGCACAGATACGCAGTATTTT. Amino acid sequence: CASSPYMGTDTQYF.

This clone was found once. This chain uses TRBV6-6 with TRBJ1-2; no definite D call. The CDR3 totals 14 residues. V was pared by 0 bases and J by 4 bases, with 9 bases between. CDR1 MNHNY and CDR2 SVGAGI come from the germline V gene (reference sequence). In DNA form, the CDR3 reads TGTGCCAGCAGTTACTCGAACCGAGGCTATGGCTACACCTTC. Translated: CASSYSNRGYGYTF.

V usage is TRBV9 and J usage is TRBJ1-3; 10 bases are a match to TRBD1. The CDR3 consists of 15 residues. Germline V gene sequence: CDR1 SGDLS, CDR2 YYNGEE. The J segment lost 6 bases and the V segment lost 4 bases, leaving 7 bases of the junction unmatched. The CDR3 loop reads CASSSRTGGVNTIYF. The CDR3 nucleotides are TGTGCCAGCAGCTCCCGGACAGGGGGGGTAAACACCATATATTTT.

This clone was seen more than once but under ten times. J is TRBJ2-5 and V is TRBV29-1, with D tentatively TRBD2 (5 bases). Trimming shortened V by 7 bases and J by 4 bases, and 19 bases separated the two germline ends. Germline assignment: CDR1 SQVTM and CDR2 ANQGSEA. This CDR3 contains 14 residues. CDR3 DNA sequence: TGCAGCGCTGAGGCAAATGAGGCGGGAGAGACCCAGTACTTC. Translation gives CSAEANEAGETQYF. Full variable domain (outside the CDR3, taken from reference TRBV29-1 and TRBJ2-5): SAVISQKPSRDICQRGTSLTIQCQVDSQVTMMFWYRQQPGQSLTLIATANQGSEATYESGFVIDKFPISRPNLTFSTLTVSNMSPEDSSIYLCSAEANEAGETQYFGPGTRLLVL.

A single count supports this clone. The V call is TRBV7-6, the J call TRBJ2-6, with a tentative D call TRBD2 (6 bases). The V end lost 5 bases, the J end lost 2 bases, and 7 bases lay between the germline ends. Germline V CDR1 and CDR2: SGHVS, FNYEAQ. The CDR3 runs to 14 residues. DNA of the CDR3: TGTGCCAGCAGCCGGAGGGCTGGGGCCAACGTCCTGACTTTC. As protein: CASSRRAGANVLTF.

The rearrangement uses TRBV6-1 and TRBJ2-1, with TRBD2 matching 7 bases. This CDR3 comprises 16 residues. Germline loops: CDR1 MNHNS, CDR2 SASEGT. V lost 4 bases and J lost 6; bases outside the gene matches: 12. The CDR3 region has the DNA TGTGCCAGCAGTGCACCCGGGACTACCAAACGCAATGAGCAGTTCTTC. Amino acids: CASSAPGTTKRNEQFF.

This clone was seen only a few times. The V and J genes are TRBV6-5 and TRBJ2-7; D may be TRBD2 (5 bases). Germline loops: CDR1 MNHEY, CDR2 SVGAGI. V lost 6 bases to trimming and J lost 2 bases, with 17 bases between them. The CDR3 totals 15 residues. CDR3 amino acids: CASSAGGPGTYEQYF. As DNA, the CDR3 is TGTGCCAGCAGCGCGGGCGGTCCAGGAACCTACGAGCAGTACTTC.

Points on this clone: Different DNA sequences within this sample yield the same CDR3. The chain has TRBV20-1 and TRBJ1-5; the D is unclear. Germline values: CDR1 DFQATT, CDR2 SNEGSKA (reference sequence). CDR3 length: 11 amino acids. V dropped 3 bases and J dropped 5 bases, with 5 bases sitting between them. CDR3 sequence (DNA): TGCAGTGCTAGGGGCGATCAGCCCCAGCATTTT. It codes for CSARGDQPQHF.

The chain's CDR3 is CASRKTGTGGSTQYF. CDR3 DNA sequence: TGTGCCAGCAGGAAGACCGGGACAGGGGGCTCGACCCAGTACTTC. The gene calls are TRBV5-6 and TRBJ2-5; TRBD1 agrees at 12 bases. V trimming: 5 bases; J trimming: 7 bases; junction bases outside the gene matches: 9. Per the germline V gene, CDR1 is SGHDT and CDR2 is YYEEEE. The CDR3 totals 15 residues.

As for this clone: Distinct nucleotide sequences in the sample also encode this CDR3. This rearrangement joins TRBV7-9 to TRBJ2-5, with 7 bases that match TRBD1. Germline CDR1 is SEHNR and CDR2 is FQNEAQ (reference sequence). V lost 1 base, J lost 4 bases, and 0 bases stayed unmatched. This CDR3 is built from 13 residues. The CDR3 here is CASSLGTGETQYF. For the CDR3, the DNA is TGTGCCAGCAGCTTAGGGACAGGAGAGACCCAGTACTTC.

This clone occurred a few times. The chain recombines TRBV29-1 with TRBJ1-1; 12 bases match TRBD1. This CDR3 is 14 amino acids long. V was pared by 2 bases and J by 10 bases, with 8 bases of the junction left unmatched. Germline values: CDR1 SQVTM, CDR2 ANQGSEA. In DNA form, the CDR3 reads TGCAGCGTTGAATCGGGACAGGGGGCGCGGGGAGCTTTCTTT. It specifies CSVESGQGARGAFF.

The gene calls are TRBV5-1 and TRBJ2-7, with D perhaps TRBD2 (5 bases). In germline, CDR1 is SGHRS, CDR2 YFSETQ. The V end was cut by 7 bases, the J end by 2 bases, with 13 bases between. The CDR3 totals 13 residues. CDR3 protein: CASRPSSPYEQYF. The CDR3 DNA sequence: TGCGCCAGCCGCCCGTCTAGCCCCTACGAGCAGTACTTC.

The V gene is TRBV30, the J gene TRBJ2-6; D is ambiguous. V was shortened by 0 bases and J by 0 bases, with 9 bases between the two germline ends. Germline V gene sequence: CDR1 GTSNPN, CDR2 SVGIG (reference sequence). The CDR3 has 16 amino acids. The CDR3 reads CAWSVRRASGANVLTF. Written as DNA, the CDR3 is TGTGCCTGGAGTGTACGACGGGCCTCTGGGGCCAACGTCCTGACTTTC.

The chain carries TRBV6-5 and TRBJ1-4; a possible D gene is TRBD1 (6 bases). Germline V CDR1 and CDR2: MNHEY, SVGAGI. V lost 2 bases and J 8 bases, leaving 18 bases between the germline ends. The CDR3 runs 16 residues. The CDR3 sequence is CASSYQSWTVREKLFF. For the CDR3, the DNA is TGTGCCAGCAGTTACCAATCTTGGACAGTTAGAGAAAAACTGTTTTTT.

The chain links TRBV28 to TRBJ2-1; a possible D gene is TRBD1 (6 bases). Germline loops: CDR1 MDHEN, CDR2 SYDVKM. The CDR3 loop spans 14 amino acids. V was pared by 5 bases and J by 7 bases, with 15 bases between. The CDR3 nucleotides are TGTGCCAGCAGTCCCCCCCTGGGGGCGAATGAGCAGTTCTTC. Protein: CASSPPLGANEQFF.

The chain is built from TRBV12-5 and TRBJ2-3; D gene uncertain. The germline V gene encodes CDR1 LGHNT and CDR2 FRNRAP. This CDR3 is built from 15 residues. Trimming shortened V by 5 bases and J by 0 bases, and 12 bases separated the two germline ends. CDR3 in amino acids: CASGTTRASTDTQYF. The CDR3 coding sequence is TGTGCTAGTGGTACGACCCGTGCTAGCACAGATACGCAGTATTTT.

In this sample, this clone turned up many times. Other DNA sequences within the sample encode an identical CDR3. The chain is built from TRBV11-2 and TRBJ2-1; maybe TRBD2 (5 bases). The CDR3 runs to 15 residues. The germline V gene encodes CDR1 SGHAT and CDR2 FQNNGV. V lost 6 bases, J lost 5 bases, and 17 bases lay in between. The CDR3 DNA reads TGTGCCAGCAGTTCCGGCGGCGGGCTGAACAATGAGCAGTTCTTC. Its protein product is CASSSGGGLNNEQFF.

The chain joins TRBV6-5 to TRBJ2-5; maybe TRBD1 (5 bases). This CDR3 comprises 15 residues. The V end lost 0 bases, the J end lost 1 base, and 9 bases lay between the germline ends. Germline CDR1 is MNHEY and CDR2 is SVGAGI. The CDR3 sequence is CASSYSHQGQETQYF. Written as DNA, the CDR3 is TGTGCCAGCAGTTACTCGCATCAGGGCCAAGAGACCCAGTACTTC.

The chain has TRBV27 and TRBJ2-5, with D possibly matching TRBD2 (6 bases). The CDR3 contains 14 residues. CDR1 is MNHEY, CDR2 SMNVEV, per germline (reference sequence). The V gene lost 5 bases and the J gene lost 5 bases, with 15 bases spanning the gap. CDR3 bases: TGTGCCAGCAGTCGAATCGGTCTAGCGGAGACCCAGTACTTC. Its translation: CASSRIGLAETQYF.